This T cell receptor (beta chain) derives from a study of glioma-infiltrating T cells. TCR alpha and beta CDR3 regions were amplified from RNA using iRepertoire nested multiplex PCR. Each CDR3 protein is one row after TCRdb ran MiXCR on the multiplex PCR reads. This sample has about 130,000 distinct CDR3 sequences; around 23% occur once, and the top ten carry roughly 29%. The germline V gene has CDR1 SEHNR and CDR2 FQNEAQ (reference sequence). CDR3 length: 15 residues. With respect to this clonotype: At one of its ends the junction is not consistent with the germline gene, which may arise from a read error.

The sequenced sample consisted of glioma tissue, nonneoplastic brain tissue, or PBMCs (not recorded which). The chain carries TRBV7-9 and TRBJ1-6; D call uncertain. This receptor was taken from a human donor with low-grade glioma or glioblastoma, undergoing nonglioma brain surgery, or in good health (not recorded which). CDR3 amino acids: CASSLGRRKGSPPHF. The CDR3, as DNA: TGTGCCAGCAGCTTAGGAAGGCGTAAGGGTTCACCCCCCCACTTT.